The clone carrying this T cell receptor (beta chain) was recorded many times. As yet, its antigen is unknown. This CDR3 spans 12 amino acids. The germline V and J ends were trimmed by 2 bases and 8 bases, with 9 bases remaining between them. This sample stems from a study of regulatory T cells in long-lasting Graves disease. Study-level points and caveats: Relative to newly diagnosed Graves' patients, persistent ones had lower TCR diversity.

This sample's time point: persistent/refractory GD, antithyroid drugs over 5 years with positive TRAb. Following extraction of RNA from PBMCs, that RNA was used to make the TCR library. Blood from the periphery, approximately 8.6 milliliters in all, was drawn into EDTA tubes. According to the study, TCR beta libraries were built with iRepertoire HTBI primers and CDR3-region Arm-PCR. TCRdb ran MiXCR on the multiplex PCR reads and lists one entry per CDR3 protein. This table holds around 450,000 distinct CDR3 sequences, around a fifth found once. The TCR sequence derives from a female donor with Graves disease. Source: peripheral blood mononuclear cells (PBMCs), taken when the disease was refractory, from a patient treated with antithyroid drugs. This chain joins TRBV12-3 or TRBV12-4 and TRBJ1-2; no clear D. CDR3 sequence: CASSLSWGGYTF. The CDR3 region has the DNA TGTGCCAGCAGTTTAAGCTGGGGAGGCTACACCTTC.